Listed below are T cell receptor beta chains from one sample, sequenced in a study of identical twins. TCRdb re-called the 5' RACE reads with MiXCR, one entry per CDR3 protein. The data show roughly 240,000 distinct CDR3 sequences, 7% seen once. The same data also contributed to another study, on yellow fever vaccine responses in identical twins.

The source material was memory (CD45RO+) T cells sorted from blood. The receptor set was obtained from a woman aged 18-29 years in good health. CDR3s include the opening cysteine and the closing phenylalanine or tryptophan. A D gene is named only where the DNA matches it firmly. Only some rows state a clone size, as once, few, many or a class for expanded clones.

D gene | J gene | V gene | clone size | CDR3 protein | CDR3 DNA
NA | TRBJ2-1 | TRBV20-1 | few | CSAREGAVGYNEQFF | TGCAGTGCTAGAGAAGGAGCGGTAGGGTACAATGAGCAGTTCTTC
NA | TRBJ2-1 | TRBV12-3/TRBV12-4 | NA | CASRPLLLYNEQFF | TGTGCCAGCAGACCTTTACTACTTTACAATGAGCAGTTCTTC
TRBD1 | TRBJ2-2 | TRBV15 | many | CATSRPRDRAGTGELFF | TGTGCCACCAGCAGACCCCGGGACAGGGCGGGCACCGGGGAGCTGTTTTTT
NA | TRBJ2-7 | TRBV7-6 | many | CASSLGADEQYF | TGTGCCAGCAGCCTGGGGGCGGACGAGCAGTACTTC
NA | TRBJ2-3 | TRBV5-1 | NA | CASSGQVGFWSDTQYF | TGCGCCAGCAGCGGCCAGGTGGGCTTCTGGTCGGATACGCAGTATTTT
NA | TRBJ2-1 | TRBV3-1 | few | CASSPGGLGNEQFF | TGTGCCAGCAGCCCCGGTGGACTCGGCAATGAGCAGTTCTTC
TRBD2 | TRBJ2-7 | TRBV6-1 | many | CASSQLQLAGLLSYEQYF | TGTGCCAGCAGCCAACTCCAGCTAGCGGGCCTGTTATCCTACGAGCAGTACTTC
NA | TRBJ2-1 | TRBV4-2 | few | CASSQLAEAYNEQFF | TGTGCCAGCAGCCAACTAGCAGAAGCTTACAATGAGCAGTTCTTC
TRBD1 | TRBJ1-1 | TRBV20-1 | many | CSATTGHTEAFF | TGCAGTGCAACGACAGGGCACACTGAAGCTTTCTTT
NA | TRBJ2-4 | TRBV3-1 | few | CASSRWDSGEVTKNIQYF | TGTGCCAGCAGCCGATGGGACAGCGGGGAGGTAACCAAAAACATTCAGTACTTC
NA | TRBJ2-3 | TRBV20-1 | many | CSARAADNTDTQYF | TGCAGTGCTAGAGCGGCGGATAACACAGATACGCAGTATTTT
TRBD2 | TRBJ2-3 | TRBV19 | many | CASSTPLAGVDTQYF | TGTGCCAGTAGTACGCCACTAGCGGGAGTGGATACGCAGTATTTT
NA | TRBJ1-6 | TRBV5-1 | many | CASSLQADNSPLHF | TGCGCCAGCAGCTTGCAGGCAGATAATTCACCCCTCCACTTT
NA | TRBJ2-2 | TRBV4-2 | NA | CASSPGPLTGELFF | TGTGCCAGCAGCCCCGGGCCCCTCACCGGGGAGCTGTTTTTT
TRBD2 | TRBJ2-1 | TRBV12-3/TRBV12-4 | few | CASSGTSGRRVSYNEQFF | TGTGCCAGCAGCGGGACTAGCGGGAGAAGGGTCTCCTACAATGAGCAGTTCTTC
NA | TRBJ2-1 | TRBV20-1 | few | CSAGPPSAERGEQFF | TGCAGTGCTGGGCCCCCTTCCGCCGAGAGGGGGGAGCAGTTCTTC
TRBD1 | TRBJ2-7 | TRBV12-5 | NA | CATSGQGAVEQYF | TGTGCTACCTCGGGACAGGGGGCGGTCGAGCAGTACTTC
NA | TRBJ1-5 | TRBV27 | many | CASSLSWDQPQHF | TGTGCCAGCAGTTTATCATGGGATCAGCCCCAGCATTTT
NA | TRBJ1-1 | TRBV5-1 | few | CASRDGGPNTEAFF | TGCGCCAGCAGGGACGGGGGGCCTAACACTGAAGCTTTCTTT
NA | TRBJ1-2 | TRBV5-1 | many | CASSLGVTSNYGYTF | TGCGCCAGCAGCTTGGGGGTCACCTCTAACTATGGCTACACCTTC
NA | TRBJ2-3 | TRBV11-1 | few | CASSSFGRATTSTDTQYF | TGTGCCAGCAGCTCATTCGGCAGGGCGACCACTAGCACAGATACGCAGTATTTT
NA | TRBJ1-1 | TRBV20-1 | many | CSARGREGRGVTEAFF | TGCAGTGCTAGAGGTAGGGAGGGCAGGGGCGTGACTGAAGCTTTCTTT
TRBD1 | TRBJ2-1 | TRBV6-1 | few | CASSDKRRDRGYNEQFF | TGTGCCAGCAGTGACAAGCGCCGGGACAGGGGATACAATGAGCAGTTCTTC
TRBD2 | TRBJ2-3 | TRBV3-1 | NA | CASSQSSGGYTQYF | TGTGCCAGCAGCCAGTCGAGCGGGGGGTATACGCAGTATTTT
TRBD2 | TRBJ2-7 | TRBV20-1 | many | CSVYPLAGVFEQYF | TGCAGTGTTTACCCACTAGCGGGAGTCTTCGAGCAGTACTTC
NA | TRBJ2-7 | TRBV5-1 | many | CASSSGRPLTYEQYF | TGCGCCAGCAGCTCGGGACGACCCCTTACCTACGAGCAGTACTTC
TRBD2 | TRBJ2-7 | TRBV5-6 | many | CARGEGGIYEQYF | TGTGCCAGAGGGGAGGGAGGGATCTACGAGCAGTACTTC
TRBD2 | TRBJ2-1 | TRBV20-1 | few | CGGTSGSEQFF | TGCGGGGGGACTAGCGGGAGCGAGCAGTTCTTC
TRBD1 | TRBJ1-2 | TRBV27 | NA | CASSTQRDRGSGYTF | TGTGCCAGCAGTACGCAAAGGGACAGGGGGAGCGGCTACACCTTC
NA | TRBJ1-5 | TRBV12-3/TRBV12-4 | many | CASSPGADNQPQHF | TGTGCCAGCAGTCCTGGGGCAGACAATCAGCCCCAGCATTTT
TRBD2 | TRBJ2-1 | TRBV10-3 | NA | CAISARGGERSEQFF | TGTGCCATCAGTGCGCGGGGGGGCGAGCGAAGTGAGCAGTTCTTC
NA | TRBJ2-4 | TRBV7-2 | many | CASSLLVSPKSIQYF | TGTGCCAGCAGCTTATTGGTTTCACCAAAAAGCATTCAGTACTTC
NA | TRBJ1-2 | TRBV18 | many | CASSPERGQRLYGYTF | TGTGCCAGCTCACCTGAACGAGGACAGCGCCTCTATGGCTACACCTTC
NA | TRBJ1-2 | TRBV5-1 | many | CASSPSLQDYGYTF | TGCGCCAGCAGCCCCTCCCTACAGGACTATGGCTACACCTTC
NA | TRBJ2-2 | TRBV9 | NA | CASSARQGGGTGELFF | TGTGCCAGCAGCGCTCGACAGGGAGGGGGGACCGGGGAGCTGTTTTTT
TRBD2 | TRBJ2-2 | TRBV7-9 | many | CASSVQGGTGELFF | TGTGCCAGCAGCGTCCAGGGAGGGACCGGGGAGCTGTTTTTT
TRBD2 | TRBJ2-3 | TRBV5-5 | many | CASSLLLAGSTDTQYF | TGTGCCAGCAGCTTGTTGCTAGCGGGCAGCACAGATACGCAGTATTTT
NA | TRBJ1-1 | TRBV2 | NA | CASIREGGYSTEAFF | TGTGCCAGCATACGAGAGGGGGGATATAGCACTGAAGCTTTCTTT
TRBD2 | TRBJ2-3 | TRBV5-1 | many | CASSSGLAVHMDTQYF | TGCGCCAGCAGCTCCGGACTAGCGGTGCACATGGATACGCAGTATTTT
NA | TRBJ1-2 | TRBV3-1 | few | CASSQGSSYGYTF | TGTGCCAGCAGCCAAGGATCGAGCTATGGCTACACCTTC
TRBD1 | TRBJ1-2 | TRBV3-1 | few | CASSQDPTGVPYGYTF | TGTGCCAGCAGCCAAGATCCAACAGGGGTCCCCTATGGCTACACCTTC
TRBD1 | TRBJ2-1 | TRBV5-1 | NA | CASSLKRQGVTNEQFF | TGCGCCAGCAGCCTGAAAAGACAGGGGGTCACGAATGAGCAGTTCTTC
NA | TRBJ1-2 | TRBV10-2 | many | CASSESPGQSGTF | TGCGCCAGCAGTGAGTCCCCAGGACAGTCGGGCACCTTC